Below, 4 T cell receptor beta chains from the same sample are listed, as sequenced in a study of blood T cell repertoires in COVID-19. TCRdb's table, derived via immunoSEQ multiplex PCR, lists solely in-frame clones and lacks some. Of approximately 250,000 clones listed, about 87% are singletons. The material sequenced was PBMCs or T cells enriched from blood (not recorded which). The receptors stem from a woman aged 40 to 50 with acute COVID-19.

The rearrangement uses TRBV11-3 and TRBJ2-3; 9 bases map to TRBD1. The CDR3 has 14 residues. The trim removed 2 bases at V and 10 bases at J, leaving 7 bases unmatched. In germline, CDR1 is SGHNT, CDR2 YENEEA. The CDR3 loop is CASSLSGTGLAQYF. DNA for the CDR3: TGTGCCAGCAGCTTAAGTGGGACAGGGTTGGCGCAGTATTTT.

The genes are TRBV7-2 and TRBJ1-6, with D unclear. This CDR3 is 13 amino acids long. V shed 3 bases and J shed 8 bases, with 8 bases lying between them. CDR1 is SGHTA and CDR2 is FQGNSA in the germline V gene. CDR3 nucleotide sequence: TGTGCCAGCAGCTTTCTAGAGGATTCACCCCTCCACTTT. As protein: CASSFLEDSPLHF.

The V and J genes are TRBV19 and TRBJ1-2; TRBD1 matches at 9 bases. The V gene end was trimmed by 8 bases and the J gene end by 3 bases; junction bases not matched to a gene: 10. Per the germline V gene, CDR1 is LNHDA and CDR2 is SQIVND (reference sequence). This CDR3 spans 15 amino acids. As DNA, the CDR3 is TGTGCCAGTCTGGGGCTGGGACAGGGCTACTATGGCTACACCTTC. Its protein is CASLGLGQGYYGYTF. Looking up the rest from reference TRBV19 and TRBJ1-2 gives the full variable domain: DGGITQSPKYLFRKEGQNVTLSCEQNLNHDAMYWYRQDPGQGLRLIYYSQIVNDFQKGDIAEGYSVSREKKESFPLTVTSAQKNPTAFYLCASLGLGQGYYGYTFGSGTRLTVV.

This sequence joins TRBV24-1 and TRBJ2-4; D ambiguous. In germline, CDR1 is KGHDR, CDR2 SFDVKD. With 5 bases removed from V and 7 bases from J, the gap between germline ends came to 8 bases. This CDR3 is built from 12 residues. The CDR3 spells CATSAVGNIQYF. CDR3 DNA sequence: TGTGCCACCAGTGCTGTCGGTAACATTCAGTACTTC.